These 3 T cell receptor beta chains came from one sample sequenced in a study of STAT5B mutations in CD4+ large granular lymphocyte leukemia. Clones were read by immunoSEQ multiplex PCR, and TCRdb kept only the in-frame ones, dropping some. The table includes roughly 23,000 clones, roughly 79% detected once. The sequenced material came from CD4+ T cells from blood buffy coats. These receptors all come from a human donor in good health.

The rearrangement links TRBV9 to TRBJ2-7, with no clear D. Trimming cost V 4 bases and J 4 bases, with 3 bases left between them. The CDR3 runs 10 residues. Germline V gene lookup returns CDR1 SGDLS and CDR2 YYNGEE. This chain's CDR3 is CASSRYEQYF. CDR3 coding DNA: TGTGCCAGCAGCCGATACGAGCAGTACTTC.

This clone was counted once. The chain combines TRBV5-1 with TRBJ2-3; D is unresolved. CDR3 length: 15 residues. The V end lost 3 bases, the J end lost 0 bases, and 11 bases lay between the germline ends. The germline V gene has CDR1 SGHRS and CDR2 YFSETQ. As DNA, the CDR3 is TGCGCCAGCAGCTCAACCGTCACTAGCACAGATACGCAGTATTTT. Encoded protein: CASSSTVTSTDTQYF.

The chain joins TRBV7-8 to TRBJ1-5, with a tentative D call TRBD1 (5 bases). Germline CDR1 reads SGHVS; CDR2 reads FQNEAQ. The CDR3 extends over 16 amino acids. V was trimmed by 5 bases and J by 5 bases, leaving 19 bases between them. The CDR3 nucleotides read TGTGCCAGCAGCCCACCGGGACGAAGGGATCATCAGCCCCAGCATTTT. This encodes CASSPPGRRDHQPQHF.